This T cell receptor beta chain was identified in a study of OX40 agonist ivuxolimab in advanced cancers. Peripheral blood came from all dose cohorts at three timepoints. Germline CDR1 and CDR2: SNHLY and FYNNEI. The CDR3 has 17 residues. V lost 7 bases to trimming and J lost 7 bases; unmatched junction nucleotides: 17. TCRdb's table, derived via immunoSEQ multiplex PCR, lists solely in-frame clones and lacks some. Among about 73,000 clones listed, 75% to 90% were seen once. In this sample, this clone turned up once. No antigen is known for it. Study-wide results and caveats: Clonal expansion was seen in CD4+ and CD8+ blood T cells by week 6 at 0.1 to 3.0 mg/kg.

The TCR was taken from an adult with an advanced solid tumor such as melanoma, head and neck, liver or kidney cancer. The V and J genes are TRBV2 and TRBJ2-7; TRBD2 agrees at 12 bases. The sample was CD4+ or CD8+ T cells sorted from blood, taken in a trial of the OX40 agonist ivuxolimab. The CDR3 DNA reads as TGTGCCAGCACAGCAGGGGCGCTAGCGGGAGGGCCAGGGGAGCAGTACTTC. This translates into CASTAGALAGGPGEQYF.